This passage covers 3 T cell receptor beta chains from one sample sequenced in a study of identical twins. TCRdb used MiXCR to reprocess the 5' RACE reads, holding one entry per CDR3 protein. The sample yields approximately 230,000 distinct CDR3 sequences, 6% to 7% seen once. The same data also contributed to another study, on T cells expressing NK-cell markers.

The source material was CD8+ T cells sorted from blood. These TCRs come from a woman aged 18-29 years in good health.

This clonotype was recorded many times. The genes are TRBV20-1 and TRBJ1-1; no clear D. The CDR3 consists of 9 residues. Germline V gene data show CDR1 as DFQATT and CDR2 as SNEGSKA (reference sequence). V gave up 2 bases and J gave up 6 bases, with 1 base separating them. DNA of the CDR3: TGCAGTGCTAGATCTGAAGCTTTCTTT. It yields the protein CSARSEAFF.

Ten or more counts support this clonotype. J is TRBJ1-6 and V is TRBV27; 12 bases agree with TRBD1. V gave up 5 bases and J gave up 7 bases; unmatched junction bases: 9. The CDR3 covers 17 residues. Germline-derived CDR1 and CDR2 are MNHEY and SMNVEV (reference sequence). CDR3 DNA sequence: TGTGCCAGCAGTCCCCCGCTGGGACAGGGGGCGAATTCACCCCTCCACTTT. Translation gives CASSPPLGQGANSPLHF.

V and J are TRBV9 and TRBJ2-1, with no clear D. There are 13 residues in the CDR3. In germline, CDR1 is SGDLS, CDR2 YYNGEE. The ends were cut back, 0 bases at V and 5 bases at J, with 6 bases in the middle. The CDR3 DNA is TGTGCCAGCAGCGTAGCCGACAACAATGAGCAGTTCTTC. Its translation: CASSVADNNEQFF. Full variable domain (outside the CDR3, taken from reference TRBV9 and TRBJ2-1): DSGVTQTPKHLITATGQRVTLRCSPRSGDLSVYWYQQSLDQGLQFLIQYYNGEERAKGNILERFSAQQFPDLHSELNLSSLELGDSALYFCASSVADNNEQFFGPGTRLTVL.